In this sample, the clone carrying this T cell receptor (beta chain) turned up many times. The antigen is not known. This entry comes from a study of CD8 T cells in ankylosing spondylitis. Points from the study as a whole: In ankylosing spondylitis patients, matched synovial fluid reportedly showed significant enrichment of disease-linked clones. The disease-linked clones had a CD8+ phenotype and low blood frequencies.

For TCR beta, libraries came from quantitative 5'-RACE with molecular barcodes. TCRdb reprocessed the 5' RACE reads via MiXCR and lists one record per CDR3 protein. The table shows 150,000 to 200,000 distinct CDR3 sequences, with roughly 10% occurring only once. CDR3 length: 14 amino acids. V lost 4 bases, J lost 8 bases, and 15 bases lay in between. Germline V CDR1 and CDR2: SEHNR, FQNEAQ (reference sequence). This chain connects TRBV7-9 to TRBJ2-1, with D possibly called TRBD1 or TRBD2 (5 bases each). Sequenced material: blood, either unsorted or a sorted T cell fraction (not recorded which). This TCR derives from a female donor with ankylosing spondylitis or in good health (not recorded which). In DNA, the CDR3 is TGTGCCAGCAGCTGGGACGCTGGAGGTTATGAGCAGTTCTTC. Encoded protein: CASSWDAGGYEQFF.